Each of the 30 T cell receptor beta chains below was sequenced from the same sample in a study of blood T cell repertoires in COVID-19. The method was immunoSEQ multiplex PCR; TCRdb's version includes in-frame clones alone and lacks a portion of them. The data show over 200,000 clones, less than 90% seen once. The sample taken for sequencing was PBMCs or T cells enriched from blood (not recorded which). Source of these receptors: a woman between 50 and 59 years old in a cohort exposed to, infected with or recovered from COVID-19 (not recorded which).

In this sample, this clone turned up once. The V and J genes are TRBV11-2 and TRBJ2-3; weak D call: TRBD2 (6 bases). The germline V gene has CDR1 SGHAT and CDR2 FQNNGV. Trimming removed 1 base at V and 6 bases at J, with 14 bases between. The CDR3 covers 15 residues. CDR3: CASSLVEGFGDTQYF. The CDR3 DNA follows: TGTGCCAGCAGCTTAGTGGAGGGATTTGGGGATACGCAGTATTTT.

This sequence joins TRBV24-1 and TRBJ1-1; TRBD1 matches 9 bases. Germline V gene data show CDR1 as KGHDR and CDR2 as SFDVKD. Trimming removed 2 bases from V and 12 bases from J; junction bases left unmatched: 18. The CDR3 runs 17 residues. DNA of the CDR3: TGTGCCACCAGTGATTCGGAAAACAGGGGGCGGCTTACCAGTACTTTCTTT. This encodes CATSDSENRGRLTSTFF.

This chain joins TRBV6-2 or TRBV6-3 and TRBJ2-1; 12 bases match TRBD2. The CDR3 extends over 16 amino acids. Germline CDR1 MNHEY, CDR2 SVGEGT. The V and J ends lost 6 bases and 8 bases, in that order; junction bases with no gene match: 11. The chain's CDR3 is CASSLTGLAGRYEQFF. DNA of the CDR3: TGTGCCAGCAGCCTGACCGGACTAGCGGGGAGGTATGAGCAGTTCTTC.

As concerns this clone: The germline gene is not matched at one end of the junction; a read error may be the cause. The J gene is TRBJ1-5, the V gene TRBV6-5; TRBD1 matches at 8 bases. The length of the CDR3 is 15 residues. Germline V gene lookup returns CDR1 MNHEY and CDR2 SVGAGI. Here the CDR3 reads CASSRGTGANLPQHF. As DNA, the CDR3 is TGTGCCAGCAGTCGCGGGACAGGTGCTAATCTGCCCCAGCATTTT.

The rearrangement links TRBV7-8 to TRBJ1-5; tentatively, D is TRBD1 (5 bases). V was shortened by 0 bases and J by 5 bases, with 5 bases between the two germline ends. This CDR3 comprises 13 residues. From germline, CDR1 is SGHVS and CDR2 FQNEAQ. The DNA for the CDR3 is TGTGCCAGCAGCTTAGCAGGGGATCAGCCCCAGCATTTT. Residues: CASSLAGDQPQHF.

V is TRBV24-1 and J is TRBJ1-2; 8 nucleotides agree with TRBD1. The CDR3 spans 14 residues. Per germline, CDR1 KGHDR and CDR2 SFDVKD. J was trimmed by 6 bases and V by 4 bases; bases with no gene match: 6. CDR3 nucleotide sequence: TGTGCCACCAGTGACCGGACAGGGAAGGATGGCTACACCTTC. Translation: CATSDRTGKDGYTF.

The chain joins TRBV29-1 to TRBJ2-7; 9 bases fit TRBD2. V shed 4 bases and J 4 bases; nucleotides not matched to a gene: 8. The germline gives CDR1 SQVTM, CDR2 ANQGSEA. The CDR3 runs 14 residues. CDR3 DNA: TGCAGCGTTGCAACCCGACTAGCGGTTTACGAGCAGTACTTC. Translated: CSVATRLAVYEQYF.

The chain has TRBV18 and TRBJ2-2; TRBD2 matches 7 bases. CDR3 size: 16 residues. Germline-derived CDR1 and CDR2 are KGHSH and LQKENI. Trimming cost V 0 bases and J 4 bases; bases outside gene matches: 5. CDR3 sequence: CASSPPSGAGTGELFF. The CDR3, as DNA: TGTGCCAGCTCACCACCGAGCGGGGCAGGCACCGGGGAGCTGTTTTTT. Complete variable domain (other parts from reference TRBV18 and TRBJ2-2): NAGVMQNPRHLVRRRGQEARLRCSPMKGHSHVYWYRQLPEEGLKFMVYLQKENIIDESGMPKERFSAEFPKEGPSILRIQQVVRGDSAAYFCASSPPSGAGTGELFFGEGSRLTVL.

This sequence joins TRBV11-1 and TRBJ2-7; 7 bases map to TRBD1. The CDR3 totals 14 residues. Germline V gene sequence: CDR1 SGHAT, CDR2 FQDESV (reference sequence). The trim removed 5 bases at V and 2 bases at J, leaving 6 bases unmatched. The CDR3 protein is CASSPRDSTYEQYF. The CDR3 DNA reads as TGTGCCAGCAGCCCCCGGGACAGCACCTACGAGCAGTACTTC.

The genes are TRBV4-3 and TRBJ2-3; D perhaps matches TRBD2 (5 bases). Trimming left V 0 bases short and J 0 bases short, with 10 bases between. From germline, CDR1 is LGHNA and CDR2 YSLEER. This CDR3 is built from 16 residues. CDR3 protein: CASSQEGLTSTDTQYF. CDR3 DNA sequence: TGCGCCAGCAGCCAAGAAGGACTTACTAGCACAGATACGCAGTATTTT.

This clone came up once. This chain links TRBV7-2 with TRBJ2-3; 13 nucleotides line up with TRBD2. This CDR3 is 18 amino acids long. Germline V gene data show CDR1 as SGHTA and CDR2 as FQGNSA. Trimming cost V 4 bases and J 6 bases; bases outside gene matches: 13. CDR3 sequence (DNA): TGTGCCAGCAGCTCCCAGACGACTAGCGGGGGGCCATCGGATACGCAGTATTTT. Residues: CASSSQTTSGGPSDTQYF.

The CDR3 spells CASTTPRGVHTGELFF. The CDR3 coding sequence is TGTGCCAGCACCACCCCGCGGGGGGTACACACCGGGGAGCTGTTTTTT. V is TRBV7-9 and J is TRBJ2-2, with 8 bases matching TRBD2. J lost 3 bases, V lost 7 bases, and 10 bases had no gene match. Germline CDR1 SEHNR, CDR2 FQNEAQ (reference sequence). The CDR3 has 16 residues. Filled out from reference TRBV7-9 and TRBJ2-2, the complete variable domain reads DTGVSQNPRHKITKRGQNVTFRCDPISEHNRLYWYRQTLGQGPEFLTYFQNEAQLEKSRLLSDRFSAERPKGSFSTLEIQRTEQGDSAMYLCASTTPRGVHTGELFFGEGSRLTVL.

The rearrangement uses TRBV4-2 and TRBJ2-1; D gene uncertain. The CDR3 is made up of 13 amino acids. Germline CDR1 reads LGHNA; CDR2 reads YNFKEQ. Trimming shortened V by 0 bases and J by 4 bases, and 4 bases separated the two germline ends. CDR3 amino acids: CASSQELYNEQFF. The CDR3, as DNA: TGTGCCAGCAGCCAAGAACTGTACAATGAGCAGTTCTTC.

This chain links TRBV4-1 with TRBJ1-1; TRBD1 might be the D (5 bases). Germline CDR1 is MGHRA and CDR2 is YSYEKL. V was pared by 2 bases and J by 2 bases, with 15 bases between. The length of the CDR3 is 16 residues. This CDR3 is CASSQTGRGINTEAFF. DNA of the CDR3: TGCGCCAGCAGCCAAACAGGTCGGGGGATCAACACTGAAGCTTTCTTT.

This sequence joins TRBV9 and TRBJ1-6, with D uncertain. The CDR3 is 14 residues long. Germline V lookup: CDR1 SGDLS, CDR2 YYNGEE. The V and J ends lost 4 bases and 2 bases respectively, with 7 bases between them. CDR3 nucleotides: TGTGCCAGCAGCATCGGGACCTATAATTCACCCCTCCACTTT. Translation: CASSIGTYNSPLHF.

V usage is TRBV7-2 and J usage is TRBJ2-1, with D possibly matching TRBD2 (6 bases). The CDR3 sequence is 15 residues long. Germline CDR1 is SGHTA and CDR2 is FQGNSA. Trimming cost V 8 bases and J 8 bases, with 22 bases left between them. This CDR3 is CASAGWAGTLDEQFF. The DNA for the CDR3 is TGTGCCAGCGCCGGGTGGGCAGGGACTTTGGATGAGCAGTTCTTC. The complete variable domain, with remaining parts taken from reference TRBV7-2 and TRBJ2-1, reads GAGVSQSPSNKVTEKGKDVELRCDPISGHTALYWYRQSLGQGLEFLIYFQGNSAPDKSGLPSDRFSAERTGGSVSTLTIQRTQQEDSAVYLCASAGWAGTLDEQFFGPGTRLTVL.

The chain is built from TRBV28 and TRBJ1-5; 8 positions agree with TRBD1. CDR1 MDHEN and CDR2 SYDVKM come from the germline V gene. The trim removed 10 bases at V and 1 base at J, leaving 3 bases unmatched. CDR3 size: 13 residues. CDR3 coding DNA: TGTGCCACCAGGACAGGGAGCAATCAGCCCCAGCATTTT. Its translation is CATRTGSNQPQHF.

The V gene is TRBV28, the J gene TRBJ1-4, with TRBD1 matching 7 bases. V dropped 5 bases and J dropped 4; count of bases not matched to a gene: 13. In germline, CDR1 is MDHEN, CDR2 SYDVKM. This CDR3 region has 17 residues. The CDR3 DNA is TGTGCCAGCAGTCCCCCATTTCCGGGACAGTATAATGAAAAACTGTTTTTT. It is translated as CASSPPFPGQYNEKLFF.

This chain links TRBV10-3 with TRBJ1-6; the D gene is possibly TRBD1 (5 bases). Germline-derived CDR1 and CDR2 are ENHRY and SYGVKD. The V and J ends lost 4 bases and 9 bases respectively, with 13 bases between them. This CDR3 spans 14 amino acids. The CDR3: CAISGGVGVSPLHF. The CDR3 DNA reads as TGTGCCATCAGTGGTGGGGTAGGGGTTTCACCCCTCCACTTT.

The chain links TRBV3-1 (or the pseudogene TRBV3-2) to TRBJ1-2; D gene ambiguous. The CDR3 is 11 residues long. The germline V gene encodes CDR1 LGHDT and CDR2 YNNKEL (reference sequence). V dropped 4 bases and J dropped 6 bases, with 6 bases sitting between them. The CDR3 DNA sequence: TGTGCCAGCAGCCGAGCGGATGGCTACACCTTC. This gives the protein CASSRADGYTF.

This clone was counted once. This CDR3 reads CASSQGQGAFLNTEAFF. The DNA of the CDR3 is TGTGCCAGCAGCCAGGGACAGGGGGCTTTTCTGAACACTGAAGCTTTCTTT. The genes are TRBV3-1 (or the pseudogene TRBV3-2) and TRBJ1-1; 12 bases line up with TRBD1. Trimming at V came to 3 bases and at J to 0 bases, leaving 5 bases not matched to a gene. Germline-derived CDR1 and CDR2 are LGHDT and YNNKEL (reference sequence). The CDR3 covers 17 residues.

The rearrangement links TRBV30 to TRBJ1-2; 9 bases align to TRBD1. The V segment lost 2 bases and the J segment 2 bases; nucleotides outside the gene matches: 6. Looked up from germline, CDR1 is GTSNPN and CDR2 is SVGIG (reference sequence). This CDR3 has 15 amino acids. CDR3 region: CAWSPGTGNNYGYTF. The DNA for the CDR3 is TGTGCCTGGAGTCCCGGGACAGGGAACAACTATGGCTACACCTTC.

V gene TRBV30 combines with J gene TRBJ1-4; D may be TRBD1 (5 bases). Trimming pared 1 base from V and 2 bases from J, leaving 11 bases between. The CDR3 is 15 amino acids. Germline loops: CDR1 GTSNPN, CDR2 SVGIG (reference sequence). CDR3 bases: TGTGCCTGGAGTGCCAGGGCAGGGACTAATGAAAAACTGTTTTTT. Its translation is CAWSARAGTNEKLFF.

The V and J genes are TRBV11-1 and TRBJ1-1, with a weak D call TRBD1 (5 bases). Trimming removed 1 base from V and 5 bases from J, with 14 bases in between. The germline gives CDR1 SGHAT, CDR2 FQDESV (reference sequence). The CDR3 covers 15 residues. The DNA for the CDR3 is TGTGCCAGCAGCTTAGATGGGGCGATCGGGACTGAAGCTTTCTTT. This sequence encodes CASSLDGAIGTEAFF.

The V and J genes are TRBV3-1 (or the pseudogene TRBV3-2) and TRBJ2-3; D remains unclear. V shed 4 bases and J shed 0 bases, with 11 bases lying between them. The CDR3 spans 15 residues. CDR1 is LGHDT, CDR2 YNNKEL, per germline (reference sequence). The CDR3 sequence is CASSPTRTSTDTQYF. CDR3 nucleotides: TGTGCCAGCAGCCCCACGCGAACTAGCACAGATACGCAGTATTTT.

The gene calls are TRBV27 and TRBJ2-1; 14 positions match TRBD2. Germline CDR1 and CDR2: MNHEY and SMNVEV (reference sequence). V trimming: 4 bases; J trimming: 8 bases; junction bases outside the gene matches: 7. This CDR3 region has 16 residues. CDR3 bases: TGTGCCAGCAGTTCCGGTAGACTAGCGGGGGGGGATGAGCAGTTCTTC. It codes for CASSSGRLAGGDEQFF.

V is TRBV7-2 and J is TRBJ2-3; D perhaps matches TRBD1 (5 bases). The CDR3 loop spans 14 amino acids. Trimming left V 5 bases short and J 2 bases short, with 11 bases between. CDR1 and CDR2 (germline): SGHTA, FQGNSA. CDR3 DNA: TGTGCCAGCAGCATACGACAGTACACAGATACGCAGTATTTT. Translation: CASSIRQYTDTQYF.

The gene calls are TRBV4-1 and TRBJ1-2; D is unclear. The CDR3 spans 15 residues. Germline V lookup: CDR1 MGHRA, CDR2 YSYEKL. V lost 0 bases to trimming and J lost 3 bases, with 11 bases between them. CDR3: CASSQDWQADYGYTF. The CDR3 region has the DNA TGCGCCAGCAGCCAAGATTGGCAGGCCGACTATGGCTACACCTTC.

This clone was seen a single time. This chain links TRBV2 with TRBJ1-1; TRBD1 might be the D (5 bases). The CDR3 spans 14 residues. V shed 2 bases and J shed 3 bases, with 10 bases lying between them. Per the germline V gene, CDR1 is SNHLY and CDR2 is FYNNEI. CDR3 sequence: CASSEWGGDTEAFF. The CDR3, as DNA: TGTGCCAGCAGTGAATGGGGGGGTGACACTGAAGCTTTCTTT.

This chain connects TRBV5-1 to TRBJ1-2, with 7 nucleotides matching TRBD1. The CDR3 length is 16 residues. CDR1 and CDR2 (germline): SGHRS, YFSETQ. V was pared by 0 bases and J by 8 bases, with 13 bases of the junction left unmatched. The CDR3 coding sequence is TGCGCCAGCAGCTTGGGTTGGGACAGCATATCAGGAGGCTACACCTTC. Its protein product is CASSLGWDSISGGYTF.